The source of this T cell receptor beta chain is a study of blood T cell repertoires in COVID-19. About the study: T cells, B-cell-depleted T cells, or PBMCs supplied cDNA or gDNA.

J was trimmed by 6 bases and V by 2 bases; bases with no gene match: 7. Per the germline V gene, CDR1 is MNHEY and CDR2 is SVGEGT. This CDR3 comprises 15 residues. Seattle researchers signed up patients amid active infection and tracked them longitudinally. Sequencing used immunoSEQ multiplex PCR; TCRdb keeps in-frame clones, though not all of them. The sample includes over 450,000 clones, 70% to 90% of them seen just once. The chain recombines TRBV6-2 or TRBV6-3 with TRBJ2-7; 10 bases are a match to TRBD2. This receptor was identified in a woman aged 50 to 65 with COVID-19, enrolled during active disease. The sequencing sample was made of peripheral blood. The chain's CDR3 is CASSYVSGGDSEQYF. For the CDR3, the DNA is TGTGCCAGCAGTTACGTCAGCGGGGGGGATAGCGAGCAGTACTTC.